The 14 T cell receptor beta chains below were found in one sample sequenced in a study of regulatory T cells in long-lasting Graves disease (TCRdb year 2021). Libraries were built with multiplex PCR. The sequencing machine was an Illumina HiSeq 4000. CDR3 regions were amplified by Arm-PCR with iRepertoire HTBI primers to construct TCR beta libraries. TCRdb cleaned the public reads at Q25 with fastp, built clones with MiXCR and kept in-frame beta chains. Rows with one shared CDR3 protein collapse into an entry with the most common genes and DNA. The table for this sample lists approximately 270,000 distinct CDR3 sequences; around 19% of them were counted only once. The ten largest clones represent 12% to 15% of the sample. This specimen's time point label, interpreted: newly diagnosed GD, antithyroid drugs for less than 3 months. For both TCR sequencing and RNA sequencing, RNA was extracted from PBMCs in TRIzol.

The same specimen was also included in a second study, on T cells in Graves' hyperthyroidism and ophthalmopathy.

The material was peripheral blood mononuclear cells (PBMCs), obtained at new diagnosis, from a patient treated with antithyroid drugs. Receptor source: a woman younger than 45 with Graves disease. Donor details come from another sample of the same person, matched by shared clones.

The sample holds a few counts of this clonotype. The chain employs TRBV19 and TRBJ1-3, with unresolved D. This CDR3 comprises 15 residues. The V end was cut by 3 bases, the J end by 7 bases, with 16 bases between. Germline values: CDR1 LNHDA, CDR2 SQIVND (reference sequence). The CDR3 loop reads CASSMLRRESNTIYF. Written as DNA, the CDR3 is TGTGCCAGTAGTATGTTACGTCGAGAGAGCAACACCATATATTTT.

There are many counts of this clonotype. V and J are TRBV19 and TRBJ2-5; the match to TRBD1 covers 10 bases. From germline, CDR1 is LNHDA and CDR2 SQIVND (reference sequence). V lost 1 base to trimming and J lost 5 bases; unmatched junction nucleotides: 1. The CDR3 extends over 14 amino acids. The CDR3 bases are TGTGCCAGTAGTATAGGACAGGGGGCCGAGACCCAGTACTTC. Translation gives CASSIGQGAETQYF.

This clonotype showed up just a few times. A read error likely explains this, since a far larger clone differs by one base. The genes are TRBV13 and TRBJ2-1; D uncertain. The DNA end lines up better with TRBJ2-5; the J call may be wrong. Germline lookup yields CDR1 PRHDT and CDR2 FYEKMQ (reference sequence). This CDR3 has 14 amino acids. The DNA for the CDR3 is TGTGCCAGCGGCTACCCTGGCGGCGGAGAGACCCAGTACTTC. Protein: CASGYPGGGETQYF.

This clonotype was found many times. The V and J genes are TRBV11-2 and TRBJ2-5, with TRBD2 matching 8 bases. Germline V lookup: CDR1 SGHAT, CDR2 FQNNGV. With 7 bases clipped from V and 7 bases from J, the junction kept 8 bases outside the gene matches. The CDR3 loop spans 13 amino acids. This chain's CDR3 is CASTLPGGVTQYF. The CDR3 bases are TGTGCCAGCACCCTACCCGGGGGGGTGACCCAGTACTTC.

This clonotype was counted ten times or more. This chain uses TRBV10-1 with TRBJ2-7; D may be TRBD1 (6 bases). Germline assignment: CDR1 WNHNN and CDR2 SYGVQD (reference sequence). The CDR3 runs to 13 residues. V lost 9 bases to trimming and J lost 7 bases, with 19 bases between them. DNA of the CDR3: TGCGCCAGTACGGGACACCCCTCTGGGGAGCAGTACTTC. This translates into CASTGHPSGEQYF.

This clonotype has ten or more counts. The chain has TRBV18 and TRBJ2-7; D is ambiguous. V was trimmed by 3 bases and J by 2 bases, leaving 8 bases between them. This CDR3 is 13 amino acids long. CDR1 is KGHSH and CDR2 is LQKENI in the germline V gene. The CDR3 coding sequence is TGTGCCAGCTCACCGGACCAGACCTACGAGCAGTACTTC. It is translated as CASSPDQTYEQYF.

This clonotype appeared many times. The rearrangement joins TRBV9 to TRBJ1-2; TRBD1 aligns across 7 bases. The CDR3 has 13 residues. J was trimmed by 8 bases and V by 5 bases; bases with no gene match: 9. Germline loops: CDR1 SGDLS, CDR2 YYNGEE. The CDR3 bases are TGTGCCAGCAGTGAAGGTCAGGGGGACGGCTACACCTTC. This translates into CASSEGQGDGYTF.

As to this clonotype: A much larger clonotype is one base distant, so this may be a read error. The chain has TRBV12-3 or TRBV12-4 and TRBJ2-1; tentative D call: TRBD2 (6 bases). This CDR3 contains 14 residues. V gave up 4 bases and J gave up 8 bases, with 15 bases separating them. The CDR3 nucleotides read TGTGCCAGCAGTTCCCTGGGGGGATTCCATGAGCAGTTCTTC. It translates to CASSSLGGFHEQFF.

V gene TRBV4-2 combines with J gene TRBJ2-7; 9 bases agree with TRBD1. The germline gives CDR1 LGHNA, CDR2 YNFKEQ. The junction had 4 bases not matched to a gene; V was cut back by 4 bases and J by 0 bases. The CDR3 runs to 15 residues. The DNA of the CDR3 is TGTGCCAGCAGCCTAGGGACAGGGTACTCCTACGAGCAGTACTTC. Translating gives CASSLGTGYSYEQYF.

A remark on this clonotype: Since a much larger clone is just one base distant, this may be a read error. The chain links TRBV7-9 to TRBJ1-1; D is uncertain. Trimming shortened V by 5 bases and J by 9 bases, and 19 bases separated the two germline ends. Per the germline V gene, CDR1 is SEHNR and CDR2 is FQNEAQ (reference sequence). This CDR3 region has 14 residues. The CDR3 DNA reads TGTGCCAGCAGCCTCGACACTGCGGCAAGTAAAGCTTTCTTT. This codes for CASSLDTAASKAFF. Full variable domain (missing parts from reference TRBV7-9 and TRBJ1-1): DTGVSQNPRHKITKRGQNVTFRCDPISEHNRLYWYRQTLGQGPEFLTYFQNEAQLEKSRLLSDRFSAERPKGSFSTLEIQRTEQGDSAMYLCASSLDTAASKAFFGQGTRLTVV.

Note on this clonotype: It differs at one base from a far larger clone, so likely a read error. The chain carries TRBV2 and TRBJ2-3; D perhaps matches TRBD1 (6 bases). The end of the DNA fits TRBJ2-1 better, so the J call may be wrong. The germline CDR1 and CDR2 sequences are SNHLY and FYNNEI. This CDR3 contains 14 residues. This chain's CDR3 is CASNLQGPLHEQFF. For the CDR3, the DNA is TGTGCCAGCAATCTTCAGGGGCCCCTTCACGAGCAGTTCTTC.

This clonotype was seen many times. The CDR3 DNA reads TGTGCCAGCAGCTTAGGGTTTCTGGGGGCCGACGTCCGCTACACCTTC. Its protein product is CASSLGFLGADVRYTF. The J gene is TRBJ1-2, the V gene TRBV11-2, with D possibly matching TRBD1 (6 bases). Germline V gene sequence: CDR1 SGHAT, CDR2 FQNNGV. CDR3 size: 16 residues. V was shortened by 1 base and J by 9 bases, with 21 bases between the two germline ends.

This clonotype was counted ten times or more. The chain is built from TRBV19 and TRBJ1-2; no reliable D call. With 5 bases removed from V and 4 bases from J, the gap between germline ends came to 20 bases. Germline loops: CDR1 LNHDA, CDR2 SQIVND (reference sequence). The CDR3 spans 16 residues. The CDR3 here is CASSAELRAVGYGYTF. The CDR3, as DNA: TGTGCCAGTAGTGCCGAACTGAGGGCAGTTGGCTATGGCTACACCTTC.

Turning to this clonotype: A far larger clone is just one base off, so this is likely a read error. J is TRBJ1-1 and V is TRBV7-9, with TRBD1 as a possible D gene (5 bases). From germline, CDR1 is SEHNR and CDR2 FQNEAQ (reference sequence). V lost 5 bases and J 4 bases, leaving 20 bases between the germline ends. This CDR3 is built from 16 residues. The CDR3 DNA sequence: TGTGCCAGCAGCCTCCTTGAACAGGCGCTGAGCACTGAAGCTTTCTTT. Protein: CASSLLEQALSTEAFF.